These 8 T cell receptor beta chains were all obtained from the same sample, sequenced in a study of monozygotic twins with inflammatory bowel disease. No DNA is given; TCRdb re-called the 5' RACE reads and lists each CDR3 protein once. The sample is made up of hundreds of thousands of distinct CDR3 sequences, and the top ten hold 2% to 2.5% of it. Sequencing was performed on blood. The receptor source for this set is a human donor with ulcerative colitis or Crohn's disease, or a healthy co-twin of an affected twin (not recorded which).

The gene calls are TRBV5-1 and TRBJ2-1; TCRdb's D call, TRBD1, is unchecked because there is no DNA. CDR1 and CDR2 from the germline V gene are SGHRS and YFSETQ. The CDR3 spans 16 residues. The CDR3 reads CASSLGGTVSYNEQFF.

The rearrangement joins TRBV4-1 to TRBJ2-7; TCRdb's assignment of TRBD1 cannot be checked, as there is no DNA. CDR1 and CDR2 from the germline V gene are MGHRA and YSYEKL. This CDR3 has 15 amino acids. This chain's CDR3 is CASSREGTAVYEQYF.

This chain joins TRBV7-9 and TRBJ2-1. Per germline, CDR1 SEHNR and CDR2 FQNEAQ (reference sequence). This CDR3 is built from 13 residues. CDR3 protein: CASSREVRPEQFF.

The chain combines TRBV5-5 with TRBJ1-5; TCRdb designates TRBD1, a call that cannot be tested without DNA. The V gene's germline CDR1 is SGHKS and CDR2 YYEKEE (reference sequence). The CDR3 extends over 16 amino acids. CDR3 residues: CASSLGTGTFNQPQHF.

The V call is TRBV9, the J call TRBJ2-7. The CDR3 totals 11 residues. Germline CDR1 is SGDLS and CDR2 is YYNGEE. This CDR3 reads CASSPDSELYF.

The chain combines TRBV7-3 with TRBJ2-1. From germline, CDR1 is SGHTA and CDR2 FQGTGA. The CDR3 totals 13 residues. The chain's CDR3 is CASSLDQTNEQFF. Based on the CDR3 plus reference TRBV7-3 and TRBJ2-1, the full variable domain is GAGVSQTPSNKVTEKGKYVELRCDPISGHTALYWYRQSLGQGPEFLIYFQGTGAADDSGLPNDRFFAVRPEGSVSTLKIQRTERGDSAVYLCASSLDQTNEQFFGPGTRLTVL.

The chain uses TRBV11-2 and TRBJ2-2; TCRdb calls TRBD2, which cannot be checked without DNA. The germline V gene encodes CDR1 SGHAT and CDR2 FQNNGV. This CDR3 spans 15 amino acids. The CDR3: CASSSGLANTGELFF.

CDR3 protein: CASSLPVSFTDTQYF. The gene calls are TRBV5-1 and TRBJ2-3; checking the TCRdb D call of TRBD1 is not possible without DNA. Per germline, CDR1 SGHRS and CDR2 YFSETQ. The CDR3 sequence is 15 residues long.